The text below deals with one TCR beta chain. Treatment in this sample: preoperative locoregional IRX-2 cytokine immunotherapy. Preoperative locoregional IRX-2 cytokine immunotherapy was tested in the phase Ib source study. This entry is derived from a study of preoperative IRX-2 immunotherapy in early breast cancer. This CDR3 has 18 residues. With 0 bases clipped from V and 0 bases from J, the junction kept 6 bases outside the gene matches. CDR1 SGHRS and CDR2 YFSETQ come from the germline V gene. The method was immunoSEQ multiplex PCR; TCRdb's version includes in-frame clones alone and lacks a portion of them. Of around 35,000 clones in the sample, about 95% were seen once.

J is TRBJ2-2 and V is TRBV5-1; the match to TRBD2 covers 9 bases. This sequence was found in a human donor with breast cancer. The specimen was collected from a patient treated with IRX-2 immunotherapy. The chain's CDR3 is CASSLEGRGGPNTGELFF. DNA for the CDR3: TGCGCCAGCAGCTTGGAGGGGCGGGGGGGCCCGAACACCGGGGAGCTGTTTTTT.